What follows are 21 T cell receptor beta chains derived from one specimen sequenced in a study of cytomegalovirus exposure and HLA in healthy donors. PCR used 60 Vbeta primers and 13 Jbeta primers. TCRdb's copy holds only in-frame clones and misses some; the assay was immunoSEQ multiplex PCR. Of 200,000 to 250,000 clones in the sample, roughly 84% are singletons; the top ten hold 0.71%. Sequenced sample: PBMCs. The receptor set was obtained from a boy between 2 and 10 years old in good health and CMV-seronegative.

The chain combines TRBV4-1 with TRBJ2-1; TRBD2 agrees at 8 bases. Germline V lookup: CDR1 MGHRA, CDR2 YSYEKL. V was clipped by 1 base and J by 3 bases; unmatched bases: 5. This CDR3 is built from 16 residues. The CDR3 DNA follows: TGCGCCAGCAGCCAAGTCCCGGGAGGGGTCTACAATGAGCAGTTCTTC. It is translated as CASSQVPGGVYNEQFF.

V is TRBV5-1 and J is TRBJ2-1, with D maybe TRBD1 (5 bases). Trimming took 0 bases from V and 7 from J, leaving 11 bases between them. This CDR3 is 14 amino acids long. The germline V gene has CDR1 SGHRS and CDR2 YFSETQ. CDR3 sequence: CASSLADNGNEQFF. The CDR3 DNA reads TGCGCCAGCAGCTTGGCGGACAACGGTAATGAGCAGTTCTTC. The complete variable domain, with remaining parts taken from reference TRBV5-1 and TRBJ2-1, reads KAGVTQTPRYLIKTRGQQVTLSCSPISGHRSVSWYQQTPGQGLQFLFEYFSETQRNKGNFPGRFSGRQFSNSRSEMNVSTLELGDSALYLCASSLADNGNEQFFGPGTRLTVL.

V usage is TRBV27 and J usage is TRBJ2-7; 7 nucleotides match TRBD2. V trimming: 5 bases; J trimming: 1 base; junction bases outside the gene matches: 8. The CDR3 is 15 residues long. Looked up from germline, CDR1 is MNHEY and CDR2 is SMNVEV (reference sequence). This CDR3 reads CASSQTSWPSYEQYF. CDR3 in DNA: TGTGCCAGCAGTCAGACTAGCTGGCCATCCTACGAGCAGTACTTC.

Comment on this clone: The junction shows a germline mismatch at one end, possibly a read error. The chain carries TRBV7-9 and TRBJ2-7; TRBD2 matches 7 bases. This CDR3 spans 16 amino acids. The V gene's germline CDR1 is SEHNR and CDR2 FQNEAQ (reference sequence). CDR3 in amino acids: CSSSPRNGGETYEQYF. As DNA, the CDR3 is TGTTCCAGCAGCCCGAGGAATGGGGGGGAAACCTACGAGCAGTACTTC. The full variable domain, rest sourced from reference TRBV7-9 and TRBJ2-7, is DTGVSQNPRHKITKRGQNVTFRCDPISEHNRLYWYRQTLGQGPEFLTYFQNEAQLEKSRLLSDRFSAERPKGSFSTLEIQRTEQGDSAMYLCSSSPRNGGETYEQYFGPGTRLTVT.

This chain uses TRBV5-7 with TRBJ2-3; maybe TRBD2 (6 bases). TRBV5-7 is identified as an open reading frame with a role that is uncertain. CDR3 length: 14 residues. Trimming pared 4 bases from V and 2 bases from J, leaving 11 bases between. The CDR3 nucleotides are TGTGCCAGCAGCCCTGGACTACCCACAGATACGCAGTATTTT. It encodes CASSPGLPTDTQYF.

This clone was found a few times. The chain is built from TRBV2 and TRBJ1-5; possibly TRBD1 for D (5 bases). Looked up from germline, CDR1 is SNHLY and CDR2 is FYNNEI. V dropped 6 bases and J dropped 4 bases, with 13 bases sitting between them. The CDR3 has 14 residues. The chain's CDR3 is CASRIQGENQPQHF. The DNA of the CDR3 is TGTGCCAGCAGGATACAAGGGGAAAATCAGCCCCAGCATTTT.

The rearrangement links TRBV6-6 to TRBJ2-7; 8 nucleotides match TRBD2. The CDR3 extends over 13 amino acids. Germline V lookup: CDR1 MNHNY, CDR2 SVGAGI (reference sequence). Trimming cost V 5 bases and J 3 bases; bases outside gene matches: 3. The DNA for the CDR3 is TGTGCCAGCAGTGCAGCGGGGGACTACGAGCAGTACTTC. It translates to CASSAAGDYEQYF.

The genes are TRBV5-1 and TRBJ2-6; TRBD1 matches 8 bases. Germline lookup yields CDR1 SGHRS and CDR2 YFSETQ. The CDR3 covers 16 residues. V shed 4 bases and J 2 bases; nucleotides not matched to a gene: 5. The CDR3 region has the DNA TGCGCCAGCAGCCGAACACAGGGGGCTGGGGCCAACGTCCTGACTTTC. Translated: CASSRTQGAGANVLTF.

This CDR3 reads CATSRGGGLAGSYEQYF. For the CDR3, the DNA is TGTGCCACCAGCAGAGGGGGGGGACTAGCGGGATCGTACGAGCAGTACTTC. The V gene is TRBV15, the J gene TRBJ2-7; the match to TRBD2 covers 13 bases. The J segment lost 4 bases and the V segment lost 1 base, leaving 7 bases of the junction unmatched. CDR1 and CDR2 from the germline V gene are LNHNV and YYDKDF (reference sequence). The CDR3 totals 17 residues.

The CDR3: CASSVASSYEQYF. The CDR3 DNA follows: TGTGCCAGCAGCGTAGCCAGCTCCTACGAGCAGTACTTC. The chain combines TRBV9 with TRBJ2-7, with D unresolved. V was trimmed by 0 bases and J by 0 bases, leaving 4 bases between them. The CDR3 spans 13 residues. Germline V gene lookup returns CDR1 SGDLS and CDR2 YYNGEE.

The chain has TRBV2 and TRBJ2-7, with D perhaps TRBD1 (5 bases). V was cut by 6 bases and J by 5 bases, with 17 bases left in between. Germline lookup yields CDR1 SNHLY and CDR2 FYNNEI. CDR3 length: 14 residues. The CDR3 here is CASSPRVLSDEQYF. Here the CDR3 DNA reads TGTGCCAGCAGCCCCAGGGTACTCAGCGACGAGCAGTACTTC.

The chain uses TRBV11-2 and TRBJ1-1, with 7 bases lining up with TRBD1. The germline V gene has CDR1 SGHAT and CDR2 FQNNGV. The ends lost 4 bases at V and 1 base at J; junction bases unmatched: 6. The CDR3 extends over 15 amino acids. CDR3 DNA: TGTGCCAGCAGCTCCCCGACAGGGCCGAACACTGAAGCTTTCTTT. As protein: CASSSPTGPNTEAFF.

The rearrangement joins TRBV20-1 to TRBJ1-1; D ambiguous. Germline assignment: CDR1 DFQATT and CDR2 SNEGSKA (reference sequence). Trimming shortened V by 5 bases and J by 7 bases, and 8 bases separated the two germline ends. The CDR3 contains 10 residues. The CDR3: CSAGRGEAFF. The CDR3 DNA reads as TGCAGTGCTGGCCGGGGTGAAGCTTTCTTT.

The chain joins TRBV7-2 to TRBJ2-2; 9 bases match TRBD1. CDR1 and CDR2 (germline): SGHTA, FQGNSA. This CDR3 is 15 amino acids long. V shed 7 bases, J shed 7 bases, and the junction held 10 bases outside the gene matches. CDR3 amino acids: CASIQDRGKGGELFF. CDR3 DNA: TGTGCCAGCATCCAAGACAGGGGGAAAGGCGGGGAGCTGTTTTTT.

The V gene is TRBV4-1, the J gene TRBJ2-5, with TRBD2 identical over 10 bases. J was trimmed by 4 bases and V by 1 base; bases with no gene match: 6. Germline V lookup: CDR1 MGHRA, CDR2 YSYEKL. The CDR3 is made up of 16 amino acids. The CDR3, as DNA: TGCGCCAGCAGCCAAGTCCTAGCGGGAGTTCGAGAGACCCAGTACTTC. Its translation is CASSQVLAGVRETQYF.

The chain recombines TRBV6-5 with TRBJ1-5, with D possibly TRBD1 on 6 matching bases. Germline CDR1 and CDR2: MNHEY and SVGAGI. Trimming removed 5 bases at V and 8 bases at J, with 16 bases between. This CDR3 region has 14 residues. CDR3 sequence reads: CASSALQGLEPQHF. For the CDR3, the DNA is TGTGCCAGCAGTGCTTTACAGGGTCTAGAGCCCCAGCATTTT.

The genes are TRBV5-6 and TRBJ2-7, with 9 bases aligning to TRBD1. Germline CDR1 SGHDT, CDR2 YYEEEE. The CDR3 extends over 14 amino acids. V shed 1 base and J 4 bases; nucleotides not matched to a gene: 3. CDR3 DNA: TGTGCCAGCAGCTTGAGGGACAGGGTTTACGAGCAGTACTTC. Translating it yields CASSLRDRVYEQYF.

The chain combines TRBV7-6 with TRBJ1-4; 7 bases line up with TRBD1. V trimming: 5 bases; J trimming: 1 base; junction bases outside the gene matches: 10. The CDR3 is 17 residues long. Germline loops: CDR1 SGHVS, CDR2 FNYEAQ. This CDR3 is CASSPATGTETNEKLFF. The CDR3 DNA sequence: TGTGCCAGCAGCCCCGCGACGGGGACAGAAACTAATGAAAAACTGTTTTTT.

The V call is TRBV7-8, the J call TRBJ1-2; D is perhaps TRBD1 (5 bases). Germline V gene lookup returns CDR1 SGHVS and CDR2 FQNEAQ. The CDR3 is 16 residues long. The V end lost 5 bases, the J end lost 2 bases, and 18 bases lay between the germline ends. CDR3 residues: CASSPRSREENYGYTF. The CDR3 DNA reads as TGTGCCAGCAGCCCCAGGTCCAGGGAAGAGAACTATGGCTACACCTTC.

The V gene is TRBV7-2, the J gene TRBJ2-3; 8 bases match TRBD2. Looked up from germline, CDR1 is SGHTA and CDR2 is FQGNSA. The CDR3 totals 15 residues. Trimming at V came to 5 bases and at J to 3 bases, leaving 7 bases not matched to a gene. The CDR3 DNA reads TGTGCCAGCAGCCTCAGCGGGGGCCCGACAGATACGCAGTATTTT. It yields the protein CASSLSGGPTDTQYF.

This chain connects TRBV14 to TRBJ1-1, with 10 nucleotides matching TRBD1. Germline loops: CDR1 SGHDN, CDR2 FVKESK. The CDR3 has 15 residues. The junction had 7 bases not matched to a gene; V was cut back by 1 base and J by 8 bases. CDR3 bases: TGTGCCAGCAGCCAAGGACAGGGGGCGACGATAGAAGCTTTCTTT. The encoded protein is CASSQGQGATIEAFF.